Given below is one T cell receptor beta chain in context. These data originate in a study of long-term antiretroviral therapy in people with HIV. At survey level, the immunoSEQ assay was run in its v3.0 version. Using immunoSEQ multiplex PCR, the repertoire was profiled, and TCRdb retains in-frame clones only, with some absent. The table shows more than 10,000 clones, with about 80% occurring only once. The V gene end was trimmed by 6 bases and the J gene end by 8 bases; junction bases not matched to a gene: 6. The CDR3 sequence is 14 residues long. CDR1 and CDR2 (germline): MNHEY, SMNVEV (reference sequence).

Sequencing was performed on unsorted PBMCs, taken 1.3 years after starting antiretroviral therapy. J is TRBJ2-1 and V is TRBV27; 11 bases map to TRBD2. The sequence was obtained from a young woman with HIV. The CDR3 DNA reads TGTGCCAGCAGACTCACTAGCGGGAGCTATGAGCAGTTCTTC. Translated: CASRLTSGSYEQFF.